Given below is one TCR beta chain in context. The junction and the germline gene differ at one end; a read error may be behind it. Other DNA sequences from this sample encode an identical CDR3 as well. The data were taken from a study of control samples from healthy donors and cancer patients. Germline V gene lookup returns CDR1 MNHEY and CDR2 SMNVEV (reference sequence). The CDR3 sequence is 14 residues long. The data were produced by immunoSEQ multiplex PCR, yet TCRdb's version contains in-frame clones alone and is incomplete. The repertoire includes 17,000 or so clones, about 86% of them detected once, and roughly 10% sits in the top ten.

The chain links TRBV27 to TRBJ1-1; possible D gene TRBD1, 5 bases. This sequence was found in a woman in her 70s with colorectal cancer. Sequencing was done on a sample of PBMCs. The CDR3 reads CASSRLGDRTEAFF. The CDR3 DNA sequence: TGTGCCAGCAGCCGCCTTGGCGACAGAACTGAAGCTTTTTTT.